This entry lists 8 T cell receptor beta chains sequenced from one sample in a study of T-cell memory formation after mild COVID-19. MiXCR, applied by TCRdb to the 5' RACE reads, yields one record per CDR3 protein. The sample shows about 560,000 distinct CDR3 sequences, roughly a sixth of them seen only once. Sequencing input: PBMCs or a T cell subset sorted from them (not recorded which). These TCRs come from an adult woman who had mild COVID-19 (a few samples of this study predate the infection). Cell type and time point are not known.

This chain links TRBV15 with TRBJ2-5, with 7 bases fitting TRBD1. The CDR3 totals 16 residues. V dropped 0 bases and J dropped 3; count of bases not matched to a gene: 7. Germline assignment: CDR1 LNHNV and CDR2 YYDKDF (reference sequence). CDR3 sequence reads: CATSRDRRQGKETQYF. The DNA for the CDR3 is TGTGCCACCAGCAGAGATCGGCGACAGGGAAAAGAGACCCAGTACTTC.

This clonotype was seen more than once but under ten times. The V gene is TRBV11-2, the J gene TRBJ2-2; 9 bases map to TRBD1. The CDR3 extends over 19 amino acids. Trimming removed 5 bases from V and 6 bases from J; junction bases left unmatched: 19. CDR1 is SGHAT and CDR2 is FQNNGV in the germline V gene. In nucleotides, the CDR3 is TGTGCCAGCAGCCGGTTGGGGACAGGGTTGTTGGGACGGCCCGGGGAGCTGTTTTTT. This translates into CASSRLGTGLLGRPGELFF.

This clonotype was seen a handful of times. The chain is built from TRBV4-2 and TRBJ1-3; 7 bases fit TRBD1. Per the germline V gene, CDR1 is LGHNA and CDR2 is YNFKEQ. The CDR3 loop spans 16 amino acids. V lost 2 bases and J lost 0; bases outside the gene matches: 4. The CDR3 DNA follows: TGTGCCAGCAGCCAACAGGGGACAGCCTCTGGAAACACCATATATTTT. Translating gives CASSQQGTASGNTIYF.

The rearrangement links TRBV4-1 to TRBJ2-1, with 10 bases that match TRBD1. This CDR3 has 16 amino acids. Germline V lookup: CDR1 MGHRA, CDR2 YSYEKL. The V gene end was trimmed by 2 bases and the J gene end by 4 bases; junction bases not matched to a gene: 5. CDR3 residues: CASSQSGQGIYNEQFF. The CDR3 DNA sequence: TGCGCCAGCAGCCAATCGGGACAGGGGATTTACAATGAGCAGTTCTTC.

This sequence joins TRBV5-1 and TRBJ1-1; TRBD1 matches at 7 bases. The CDR3 contains 15 residues. Germline V gene sequence: CDR1 SGHRS, CDR2 YFSETQ. V trimming: 3 bases; J trimming: 5 bases; junction bases outside the gene matches: 10. CDR3 amino acids: CASSSTGNGYTEAFF. The CDR3 nucleotides are TGCGCCAGCAGCTCGACAGGGAATGGGTATACTGAAGCTTTCTTT.

V is TRBV5-6 and J is TRBJ2-7; no definite D call. The V gene's germline CDR1 is SGHDT and CDR2 YYEEEE. Between the trimmed V and J ends, which lost 2 bases and 4 bases, there was a span of 4 bases. The CDR3 has 11 residues. The CDR3 here is CASSFQYEQYF. The CDR3 DNA follows: TGTGCCAGCAGCTTTCAGTACGAGCAGTACTTC.

This clonotype turned up a few times. The chain has TRBV15 and TRBJ2-1, with 14 bases matching TRBD2. Germline trimming cut 0 bases from V and 10 bases from J; bases unmatched to any gene: 11. The CDR3 sequence is 18 residues long. Germline lookup yields CDR1 LNHNV and CDR2 YYDKDF (reference sequence). The CDR3 bases are TGTGCCACCAGCAGAGAGGGCAAGACTAGCGGGAGGGCTGGGGAGCAGTTCTTC. It specifies CATSREGKTSGRAGEQFF. Based on the CDR3 plus reference TRBV15 and TRBJ2-1, the full variable domain is DAMVIQNPRYQVTQFGKPVTLSCSQTLNHNVMYWYQQKSSQAPKLLFHYYDKDFNNEADTPDNFQSRRPNTSFCFLDIRSPGLGDTAMYLCATSREGKTSGRAGEQFFGPGTRLTVL.

This clonotype was seen a handful of times. The V call is TRBV6-2 or TRBV6-3, the J call TRBJ2-7; weak D call: TRBD1 (6 bases). Germline loops: CDR1 MNHEY, CDR2 SVGEGT. The V end lost 5 bases, the J end lost 5 bases, and 13 bases lay between the germline ends. The CDR3 has 13 amino acids. The DNA of the CDR3 is TGTGCCAGCAGTCAACAGGGATCCAACGAGCAGTACTTC. As protein: CASSQQGSNEQYF.